The source of this TCR beta chain is a study of read filtering for tumor transcriptome and immune sequencing. From about 400 ng of RNA, a library with molecular barcoded alpha/delta and beta/gamma adaptors was made. TCRdb re-derived calls from the reads in MiXCR, one entry per CDR3 protein. The table includes roughly 130,000 distinct CDR3 sequences, approximately 12% detected once. This sequence originates from a donor aged 40 or older with multiple myeloma. Sequencing was carried out using a population of CD138-negative cells sorted from bone marrow.

The CDR3 DNA follows: TGTGCCAGCAGCTTAGATTCGGCTATCGGGGCTTACGAGCAGTACTTC. Encoded protein: CASSLDSAIGAYEQYF. The J gene is TRBJ2-7, the V gene TRBV7-2, with D possibly called TRBD1 or TRBD2 (5 bases each). The germline V gene has CDR1 SGHTA and CDR2 FQGNSA. The germline V and J ends were trimmed by 1 base and 4 bases, with 17 bases remaining between them. CDR3 size: 16 residues.